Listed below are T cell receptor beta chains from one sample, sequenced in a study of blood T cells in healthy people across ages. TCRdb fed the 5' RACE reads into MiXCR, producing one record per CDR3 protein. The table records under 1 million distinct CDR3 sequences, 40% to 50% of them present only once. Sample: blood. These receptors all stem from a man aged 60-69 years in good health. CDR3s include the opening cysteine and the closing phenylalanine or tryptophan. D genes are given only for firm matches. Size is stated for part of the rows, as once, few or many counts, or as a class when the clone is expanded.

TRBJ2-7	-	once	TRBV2	TGTGCCAGCAGGGAGGGGGGAATGAGGTACGAGCAGTACTTC	CASREGGMRYEQYF
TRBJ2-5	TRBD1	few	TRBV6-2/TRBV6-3	TGTGCCAGCAGTATCCTGCAGGGGGTAAGAGAGACCCAGTACTTC	CASSILQGVRETQYF
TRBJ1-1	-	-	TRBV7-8	TGTGCCAGCAGCGTTAGCGGGCGTTGGGACACTGAAGCTTTCTTT	CASSVSGRWDTEAFF
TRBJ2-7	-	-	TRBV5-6	TGTGCCAGCAGCGCTGGGAACGCCGACGAGCAGTACTTC	CASSAGNADEQYF
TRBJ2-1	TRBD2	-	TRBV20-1	TGCAGTGCTAGAACGCGGGGGGTTTACAATGAGCAGTTCTTC	CSARTRGVYNEQFF
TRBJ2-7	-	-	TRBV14	TGTGCCAGCAGCCCTCTTCGGACGAGCTTCTACGAGCAGTACTTC	CASSPLRTSFYEQYF
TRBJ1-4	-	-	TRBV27	TGTGCCAGCAGTTTATTGGGTGGGGCAGAAAAACTGTTTTTT	CASSLLGGAEKLFF
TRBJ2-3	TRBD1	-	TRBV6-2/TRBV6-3	TGTGCCAGCAGTATGGGACAGCCCTCGGGTACGCAGTATTTT	CASSMGQPSGTQYF
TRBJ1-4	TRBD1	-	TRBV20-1	TGCAGTGCAACCGGGACAGCGAGGGAAAAACTGTTTTTT	CSATGTAREKLFF
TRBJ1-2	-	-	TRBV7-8	TGTGCCAGCAGCTTAGGTGGAGGCTTGGGACACGGTCTTAACTATGGCTACACCTTC	CASSLGGGLGHGLNYGYTF
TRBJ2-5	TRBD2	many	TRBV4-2	TGTGCCAGCAGCCAAGATTTAGCGGGGGGGATCCAACAAGAGACCCAGTACTTC	CASSQDLAGGIQQETQYF
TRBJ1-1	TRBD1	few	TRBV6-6	TGTGCCAGCAGACCGACAGGGCGAATGAACACTGAAGCTTTCTTT	CASRPTGRMNTEAFF
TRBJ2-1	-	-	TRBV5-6	TGTGCCAGCAGCCGCGGCCGACCCTCCTACAATGAGCAGTTCTTC	CASSRGRPSYNEQFF
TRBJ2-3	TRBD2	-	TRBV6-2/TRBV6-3	TGTGCCAGCAATTACGGGTGGGGGGGTATCTACACAGATACGCAGTATTTT	CASNYGWGGIYTDTQYF
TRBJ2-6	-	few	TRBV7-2	TGTGCCAGCAGCTTAAAGATATCTGGGGCCAACGTCCTGACTTTC	CASSLKISGANVLTF
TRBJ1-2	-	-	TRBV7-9	TGTGCCAGCAGCTTATCCCTTAACTATGGCTACACCTTC	CASSLSLNYGYTF
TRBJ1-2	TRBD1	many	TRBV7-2	TGTGCCAGCAGCTTCAACCCCGCAGGGGGCATGAACTATGGCTACACCTTC	CASSFNPAGGMNYGYTF
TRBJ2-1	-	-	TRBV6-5	TGTGCCAGCAGTTACCAACCCGGGACCGGTATCATTAGCTCCTACAATGAGCAGTTCTTC	CASSYQPGTGIISSYNEQFF
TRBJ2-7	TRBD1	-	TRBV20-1	TGCAGTGCTGCTACAGGGGGCTACGAGCAGTACTTC	CSAATGGYEQYF
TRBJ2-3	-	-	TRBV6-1	TGTGCCAGTGAGTGGGGGACTAGCACAGATACGCAGTATTTT	CASEWGTSTDTQYF
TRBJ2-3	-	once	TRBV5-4	TGTGCCAGCAGCTTGGATTCAACGGGGATTTTCACAGATACGCAGTATTTT	CASSLDSTGIFTDTQYF
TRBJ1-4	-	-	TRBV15	TGTGCCACCAGCCCCGGTACAGGGCTAGAAAAACTGTTTTTT	CATSPGTGLEKLFF
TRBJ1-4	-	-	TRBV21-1	TGTGCCAGCAGCAAACTGAAAAAACAAATAACAGACGAGAATGAAAAACTGTTTTTT	CASSKLKKQITDENEKLFF
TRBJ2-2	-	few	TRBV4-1	TGCGCCAGCAGCCAAAAGTTTGGGGGAGCGAACACCGGGGAGCTGTTTTTT	CASSQKFGGANTGELFF
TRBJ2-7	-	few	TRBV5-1	TGCGCCAGCAGCTTCCAGGGCAACTCCTACGAGCAGTACTTC	CASSFQGNSYEQYF
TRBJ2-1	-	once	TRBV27	TGTGCCAGCGCCTCGGGGGATTGGCAAGAGACCCAGTTCTTC	CASASGDWQETQFF
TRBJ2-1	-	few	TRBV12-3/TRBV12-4	TGTGCCAGCAGTCAATCTAGCCGTCCCTACAATGAGCAGTTCTTC	CASSQSSRPYNEQFF
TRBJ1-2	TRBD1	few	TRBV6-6	TGTGCCAGCAGTAACGGACAGGGGTTCAACTATGGCTACACCTTC	CASSNGQGFNYGYTF
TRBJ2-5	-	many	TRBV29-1	TGCAGCGTTGAAGTGGAAAGAGGAGGGACCCAGTACTTC	CSVEVERGGTQYF
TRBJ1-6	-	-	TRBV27	TGTGCCAGCACCATAGCCACTCAGGGTAGGAATTCACCCCTCCACTTT	CASTIATQGRNSPLHF
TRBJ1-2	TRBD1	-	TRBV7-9	TGTGCCAGCAGCTGGACGACAGGGGATGGCTACACCTTC	CASSWTTGDGYTF
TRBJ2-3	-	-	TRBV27	TGTGCCAGCAGCAAATTATATAGCACAGATACGCAGTATTTT	CASSKLYSTDTQYF
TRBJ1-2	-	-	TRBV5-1	TGCGCCAGCAGCTTTCGAACGACTTTTAACTATGGCTACACCTTC	CASSFRTTFNYGYTF
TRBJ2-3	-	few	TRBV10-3	TGTGCCATATCAGCTAGCACAGATACGCAGTATTTT	CAISASTDTQYF
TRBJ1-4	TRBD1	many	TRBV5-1	TGCGCCAGCAGCCCGGGACAGGAAGGCGAAAAACTGTTTTTT	CASSPGQEGEKLFF
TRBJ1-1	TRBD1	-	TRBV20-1	TGCAGTGCTAGAAGGACAGGGGGCGCAGGGGCTGAAGCTTTCTTT	CSARRTGGAGAEAFF
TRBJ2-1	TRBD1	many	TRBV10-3	TGTGCCATCAGGGAAAGATCAGGGGGCAGCTCCTACAATGAGCAGTTCTTC	CAIRERSGGSSYNEQFF
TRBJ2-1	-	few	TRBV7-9	TGTGCCAGCAGCTTTGACCCTTACAATGAGCAGTTCTTC	CASSFDPYNEQFF
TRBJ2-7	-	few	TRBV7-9	TGTGCCAGCAGCCTAGGCGGAGGCGAGGGGTACGAGCAGTACTTC	CASSLGGGEGYEQYF